The rows below give T cell receptor beta chains drawn from one sample of a study of T cell responses to AZD1222 COVID-19 vaccine. Only in-frame clones appear in the TCRdb table, and some are missing; sequencing was by immunoSEQ multiplex PCR. The data hold about 99,000 clones, with roughly nine tenths observed a single time. Sequenced here: peripheral blood, sampled 28 days after the second AZD1222 dose. The source of these receptors is an adult who received the AZD1222 COVID-19 vaccine. Each CDR3 is given with its conserved first and last residue. D genes are given only for firm matches. A clone size is listed for some rows: how often the clone was seen (once, few, many), or a class if it is expanded.

j_call: TRBJ2-2
d_call: TRBD1
clone_size: once
v_call: TRBV11-2
cdr3_aa: CASSPRTGGANTGELFF
cdr3_nt: TGTGCCAGCAGCCCTAGGACAGGGGGCGCCAACACCGGGGAGCTGTTTTTT

j_call: TRBJ2-3
d_call: NA
clone_size: NA
v_call: TRBV4-1
cdr3_aa: CASSLTEAADTQYF
cdr3_nt: TGCGCCAGCAGCCTTACGGAGGCAGCAGATACGCAGTATTTT

j_call: TRBJ2-1
d_call: NA
clone_size: NA
v_call: TRBV12-3/TRBV12-4
cdr3_aa: CASSLWAYNEQFF
cdr3_nt: TGTGCCAGCAGTTTATGGGCTTACAATGAGCAGTTCTTC

j_call: TRBJ2-6
d_call: NA
clone_size: NA
v_call: TRBV15
cdr3_aa: CATSAPEGSSGANVLTF
cdr3_nt: TGTGCCACCAGCGCACCCGAAGGAAGCTCTGGGGCCAACGTCCTGACTTTC

j_call: TRBJ1-3
d_call: NA
clone_size: NA
v_call: TRBV28
cdr3_aa: CASSPSDGSGNTIYF
cdr3_nt: TGTGCCAGCAGTCCATCGGACGGCTCTGGAAACACCATATATTTT

j_call: TRBJ2-7
d_call: NA
clone_size: NA
v_call: TRBV27
cdr3_aa: CASSLLGPPEYEQYF
cdr3_nt: TGTGCCAGCAGTTTACTGGGCCCACCGGAGTACGAGCAGTACTTC

j_call: TRBJ2-2
d_call: TRBD2
clone_size: NA
v_call: TRBV4-3
cdr3_aa: CASSQDGLAGYTGELFF
cdr3_nt: TGCGCCAGCAGCCAAGATGGACTAGCGGGGTACACCGGGGAGCTGTTTTTT

j_call: TRBJ2-7
d_call: TRBD2
clone_size: NA
v_call: TRBV3-1/TRBV3-2
cdr3_aa: CASSQRGGSDEQYF
cdr3_nt: TGTGCCAGCAGCCAACGCGGCGGGAGCGACGAGCAGTACTTC

j_call: TRBJ2-1
d_call: NA
clone_size: NA
v_call: TRBV3-1/TRBV3-2
cdr3_aa: CASSSFQGPANEQFF
cdr3_nt: TGTGCCAGCAGCTCCTTTCAAGGGCCCGCCAATGAGCAGTTCTTC

j_call: TRBJ2-1
d_call: TRBD1
clone_size: NA
v_call: TRBV19
cdr3_aa: CASSIGGDREINEQFF
cdr3_nt: TGTGCCAGTAGTATAGGGGGGGACAGGGAAATCAATGAGCAGTTCTTC

j_call: TRBJ1-2
d_call: TRBD1
clone_size: NA
v_call: TRBV10-3
cdr3_aa: CAISATGVRYGYTF
cdr3_nt: TGTGCCATCAGTGCGACAGGGGTTAGGTATGGCTACACCTTC

j_call: TRBJ2-6
d_call: NA
clone_size: NA
v_call: TRBV6-1
cdr3_aa: CASSEVGAGRSGANVLTF
cdr3_nt: TGTGCCAGCAGTGAAGTTGGGGCAGGGAGATCTGGGGCCAACGTCCTGACTTTC

j_call: TRBJ2-7
d_call: NA
clone_size: NA
v_call: TRBV15
cdr3_aa: CATSRDLQSSYEQYF
cdr3_nt: TGTGCCACCAGCAGAGATTTACAGAGCTCCTACGAGCAGTACTTC

j_call: TRBJ2-1
d_call: NA
clone_size: NA
v_call: TRBV4-1
cdr3_aa: CASSQKGGFSPYNEQFF
cdr3_nt: TGCGCCAGCAGCCAAAAGGGGGGCTTCTCCCCCTACAATGAGCAGTTCTTC

j_call: TRBJ2-1
d_call: NA
clone_size: once
v_call: TRBV14
cdr3_aa: CASSALSSYNEQFF
cdr3_nt: TGTGCCAGCAGCGCCCTGAGCTCCTACAATGAGCAGTTCTTC

j_call: TRBJ2-7
d_call: TRBD1
clone_size: NA
v_call: TRBV6-1
cdr3_aa: CASSEASRWTGDYYEQYF
cdr3_nt: TGTGCCAGCAGTGAAGCTTCCAGATGGACAGGGGATTACTACGAGCAGTACTTC

j_call: TRBJ2-1
d_call: NA
clone_size: NA
v_call: TRBV19
cdr3_aa: CASTSSTSSYNEQFF
cdr3_nt: TGTGCCAGTACGTCCTCAACTAGCTCCTACAATGAGCAGTTCTTC

j_call: TRBJ2-3
d_call: NA
clone_size: NA
v_call: TRBV6-2/TRBV6-3
cdr3_aa: CASSYSISGWDTQYF
cdr3_nt: TGTGCCAGCAGTTACTCGATTTCGGGCTGGGATACGCAGTATTTT

j_call: TRBJ2-7
d_call: NA
clone_size: NA
v_call: TRBV5-8
cdr3_aa: CASSSWVGEQYF
cdr3_nt: TGTGCCAGCAGCTCCTGGGTTGGCGAGCAGTACTTC

j_call: TRBJ2-7
d_call: NA
clone_size: NA
v_call: TRBV11-2
cdr3_aa: CASSLLVSTDLKGEQYF
cdr3_nt: TGTGCCAGCAGCTTACTAGTATCGACAGATCTTAAAGGCGAGCAGTACTTC

j_call: TRBJ2-1
d_call: NA
clone_size: once
v_call: TRBV19
cdr3_aa: CASEAYNEQFF
cdr3_nt: TGTGCCAGTGAAGCTTACAATGAGCAGTTCTTC

j_call: TRBJ1-5
d_call: TRBD1
clone_size: NA
v_call: TRBV28
cdr3_aa: CASSFRTGQGNQPQHF
cdr3_nt: TGTGCCAGCAGTTTCCGGACGGGACAGGGGAATCAGCCCCAGCATTTT

j_call: TRBJ2-1
d_call: TRBD2
clone_size: NA
v_call: TRBV3-1/TRBV3-2
cdr3_aa: CASSQGRTSRYEQFF
cdr3_nt: TGTGCCAGCAGCCAAGGGAGGACTAGCCGCTATGAGCAGTTCTTC

j_call: TRBJ1-1
d_call: NA
clone_size: NA
v_call: TRBV6-1
cdr3_aa: CASSEQEGITEAFF
cdr3_nt: TGTGCCAGCAGTGAACAAGAGGGCATCACTGAAGCTTTCTTT

j_call: TRBJ1-2
d_call: NA
clone_size: NA
v_call: TRBV10-1
cdr3_aa: CASTGAGVENYGYTF
cdr3_nt: TGCGCCAGCACAGGAGCAGGGGTAGAAAATTATGGCTACACCTTC

j_call: TRBJ2-3
d_call: NA
clone_size: NA
v_call: TRBV30
cdr3_aa: CAWSVKLWGADTQYF
cdr3_nt: TGTGCCTGGAGTGTAAAGCTTTGGGGGGCAGATACGCAGTATTTT

j_call: TRBJ1-2
d_call: NA
clone_size: few
v_call: TRBV3-1/TRBV3-2
cdr3_aa: CASRTRQYGYTF
cdr3_nt: TGTGCCAGCAGAACCCGACAGTATGGCTACACCTTC

j_call: TRBJ2-1
d_call: TRBD2
clone_size: NA
v_call: TRBV30
cdr3_aa: CAWSTLGRGGARGNEQFF
cdr3_nt: TGTGCCTGGAGTACCCTTGGACGGGGGGGCGCTCGAGGGAATGAGCAGTTCTTC

j_call: TRBJ1-2
d_call: NA
clone_size: NA
v_call: TRBV5-5
cdr3_aa: CASSLGAAVANYGYTF
cdr3_nt: TGTGCCAGCAGCTTGGGGGCAGCCGTTGCTAACTATGGCTACACCTTC

j_call: TRBJ2-7
d_call: TRBD1
clone_size: once
v_call: TRBV28
cdr3_aa: CASSFPGTGPYEQYF
cdr3_nt: TGTGCCAGCAGTTTTCCCGGGACAGGCCCGTACGAGCAGTACTTC

j_call: TRBJ1-2
d_call: NA
clone_size: NA
v_call: TRBV5-1
cdr3_aa: CASSFNPDRGYGYTF
cdr3_nt: TGCGCCAGCAGCTTCAACCCGGATAGGGGCTATGGCTACACCTTC

j_call: TRBJ2-7
d_call: TRBD2
clone_size: NA
v_call: TRBV7-2
cdr3_aa: CASSPPGLAGYEQYF
cdr3_nt: TGTGCCAGCAGCCCGCCGGGACTAGCGGGCTACGAGCAGTACTTC

j_call: TRBJ2-3
d_call: NA
clone_size: NA
v_call: TRBV7-2
cdr3_aa: CASSPPRGARFTSQYF
cdr3_nt: TGTGCCAGCAGCCCCCCCCGCGGGGCGCGATTCACTTCGCAGTATTTT

j_call: TRBJ2-7
d_call: TRBD2
clone_size: NA
v_call: TRBV5-4
cdr3_aa: CASSLAAGGIYEQYF
cdr3_nt: TGTGCCAGCAGCTTGGCAGCGGGAGGAATTTACGAGCAGTACTTC

j_call: TRBJ1-5
d_call: TRBD1
clone_size: NA
v_call: TRBV10-2
cdr3_aa: CASSPGRDSGRPQHF
cdr3_nt: TGCGCCAGCAGCCCGGGCAGGGACAGCGGGCGGCCCCAGCATTTT

j_call: TRBJ1-2
d_call: NA
clone_size: NA
v_call: TRBV28
cdr3_aa: CASSPGSLRRGYTF
cdr3_nt: TGTGCCAGCAGTCCGGGGTCCCTACGGCGGGGCTACACCTTC

j_call: TRBJ2-2
d_call: TRBD2
clone_size: few
v_call: TRBV6-2/TRBV6-3
cdr3_aa: CASSRLAGGFTGELFF
cdr3_nt: TGTGCCAGCAGTCGCCTAGCGGGAGGTTTTACCGGGGAGCTGTTTTTT

j_call: TRBJ2-6
d_call: NA
clone_size: NA
v_call: TRBV10-1
cdr3_aa: CASSAGAAGANVLTF
cdr3_nt: TGCGCCAGCAGTGCCGGGGCAGCTGGGGCCAACGTCCTGACTTTC

j_call: TRBJ1-5
d_call: TRBD1
clone_size: NA
v_call: TRBV19
cdr3_aa: CASKSGDRGTDQPQHF
cdr3_nt: TGTGCCAGCAAGTCGGGGGACAGGGGGACGGATCAGCCCCAGCATTTT

j_call: TRBJ1-5
d_call: NA
clone_size: NA
v_call: TRBV6-5
cdr3_aa: CASKVQGPSNQPQHF
cdr3_nt: TGTGCCAGCAAGGTACAGGGTCCTAGCAATCAGCCCCAGCATTTT

j_call: TRBJ2-1
d_call: NA
clone_size: NA
v_call: TRBV11-2
cdr3_aa: CASSLGFSKPSDEQFF
cdr3_nt: TGTGCCAGCAGCTTGGGGTTTTCAAAGCCCAGCGATGAGCAGTTCTTC

j_call: TRBJ1-5
d_call: TRBD1
clone_size: NA
v_call: TRBV7-8
cdr3_aa: CASSSGQGNQPQHF
cdr3_nt: TGTGCCAGCAGCTCAGGACAGGGTAATCAGCCCCAGCATTTT